These 5 T cell receptor beta chains were all obtained from the same sample, sequenced in a study of CD8+ T cells in alopecia areata (dated by TCRdb to the late 2010s). The library was prepared using the immunoSEQ multiplex PCR assay. RNA was extracted from all samples and reverse transcribed into cDNA as template for TCR sequencing. In TCRdb, the immuneACCESS table is reduced to in-frame sequences with V and J assigned. These tables do not hold every clone; where another copy was compared, an unresolved V gene accounts for under half, and the others remain unexplained. The sample yields some 110,000 clones; approximately 60% were counted once. The ten biggest clones cover approximately 2.8% of the sample. Sequencing was performed on CD4+ T cells sorted from blood. Receptors were obtained from a human donor in good health.

CDR3 loop: CAWRGLGPQETQYF. The CDR3, as DNA: TGTGCCTGGAGGGGACTAGGACCCCAAGAGACCCAGTACTTC. V is TRBV30 and J is TRBJ2-5, with TRBD2 identical over 8 bases. The ends lost 3 bases at V and 1 base at J; junction bases unmatched: 4. Germline V gene sequence: CDR1 GTSNPN, CDR2 SVGIG (reference sequence). This CDR3 region has 14 residues. Complete variable domain (other parts from reference TRBV30 and TRBJ2-5): SQTIHQWPATLVQPVGSPLSLECTVEGTSNPNLYWYRQAAGRGLQLLFYSVGIGQISSEVPQNLSASRPQDRQFILSSKKLLLSDSGFYLCAWRGLGPQETQYFGPGTRLLVL.

The rearrangement joins TRBV5-1 to TRBJ2-2, with TRBD1 identical over 10 bases. Unmatched junction bases numbered 6, after V lost 4 bases and J lost 6 bases. CDR3 size: 15 residues. CDR1 is SGHRS, CDR2 YFSETQ, per germline. CDR3 DNA: TGCGCCAGCAGCCTGACTGACAGGGGGCCCGGGGAGCTGTTTTTT. This sequence encodes CASSLTDRGPGELFF.

The chain links TRBV15 to TRBJ1-4; D possibly corresponds to TRBD1 (5 bases). Germline loops: CDR1 LNHNV, CDR2 YYDKDF (reference sequence). The CDR3 consists of 15 residues. Trimming cost V 3 bases and J 5 bases, with 13 bases left between them. In DNA form, the CDR3 reads TGTGCCACCAGCAGGAGCAGGGACCCCAATGAAAAACTGTTTTTT. It is translated as CATSRSRDPNEKLFF.

This clone was observed at least ten times. V gene TRBV29-1 combines with J gene TRBJ1-3, with D tentatively TRBD1 (6 bases). This CDR3 has 12 amino acids. The germline CDR1 and CDR2 sequences are SQVTM and ANQGSEA. V was shortened by 8 bases and J by 4 bases, with 12 bases between the two germline ends. CDR3 amino acids: CSISGTGNTIYF. The DNA for the CDR3 is TGCAGCATTTCCGGGACAGGAAACACCATATATTTT.

This rearrangement joins TRBV13 to TRBJ2-7; 8 positions agree with TRBD2. In germline, CDR1 is PRHDT, CDR2 FYEKMQ (reference sequence). Losses at the gene ends were 0 bases for V and 2 bases for J; bases not matched to a gene: 6. This CDR3 is built from 16 residues. DNA for the CDR3: TGTGCCAGCAGCTTAGGCCCGGGGGGGACCGCCTACGAGCAGTACTTC. It yields the protein CASSLGPGGTAYEQYF.